This TCR beta chain was obtained from a study of Graves' ophthalmopathy and Graves' hyperthyroidism. Findings of the study overall: In separating ophthalmopathy from stable hyperthyroidism, a 13-signature model achieved about 90% sensitivity and around 80% specificity. Most expanded clonotypes in thyroid above 0.001 frequency also showed up in blood.

V gave up 5 bases and J gave up 0 bases; unmatched junction bases: 4. The germline gives CDR1 LNHDA, CDR2 SQIVND (reference sequence). This CDR3 contains 17 residues. Amplification of the TCR beta CDR3 regions used RNA transcripts (as template). Amplification began with first-round RT-PCR using HTBI primers, then second-round multiplex PCR was performed. TCRdb analysed the multiplex PCR reads with MiXCR anew, one entry per CDR3 protein. The sample records more than 550,000 distinct CDR3 sequences, about 41% being singletons. This clonotype was observed a handful of times. Its antigen is still unknown. Active ophthalmopathy (CAS at least 3, NOSPECS at least 4), lasting under 3 months. Symptoms, serum thyroxine and TRAb, thyroid ultrasound, and orbital computed tomography formed the diagnostic basis.

The sample was peripheral blood. J is TRBJ2-2 and V is TRBV19; 12 bases match TRBD2. The origin of this receptor is an adult man with Graves' ophthalmopathy. In nucleotides, the CDR3 is TGTGCCAGTAGTCCCCTAGCGGGGGGGCCGAACACCGGGGAGCTGTTTTTT. Translation gives CASSPLAGGPNTGELFF.